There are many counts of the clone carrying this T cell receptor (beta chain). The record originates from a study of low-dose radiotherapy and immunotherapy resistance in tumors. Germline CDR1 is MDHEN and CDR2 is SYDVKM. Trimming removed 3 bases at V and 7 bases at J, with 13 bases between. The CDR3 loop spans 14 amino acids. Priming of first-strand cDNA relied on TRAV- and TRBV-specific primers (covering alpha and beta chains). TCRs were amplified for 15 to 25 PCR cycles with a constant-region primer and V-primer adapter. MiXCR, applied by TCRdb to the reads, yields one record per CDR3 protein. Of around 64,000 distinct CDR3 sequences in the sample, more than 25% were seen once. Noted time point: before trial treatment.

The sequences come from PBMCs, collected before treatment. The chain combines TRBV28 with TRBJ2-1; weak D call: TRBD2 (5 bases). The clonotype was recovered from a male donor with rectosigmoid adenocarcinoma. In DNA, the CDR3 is TGTGCCAGCAGTTTCCCAACTAGATCTAATGAGCAGTTCTTC. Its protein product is CASSFPTRSNEQFF.